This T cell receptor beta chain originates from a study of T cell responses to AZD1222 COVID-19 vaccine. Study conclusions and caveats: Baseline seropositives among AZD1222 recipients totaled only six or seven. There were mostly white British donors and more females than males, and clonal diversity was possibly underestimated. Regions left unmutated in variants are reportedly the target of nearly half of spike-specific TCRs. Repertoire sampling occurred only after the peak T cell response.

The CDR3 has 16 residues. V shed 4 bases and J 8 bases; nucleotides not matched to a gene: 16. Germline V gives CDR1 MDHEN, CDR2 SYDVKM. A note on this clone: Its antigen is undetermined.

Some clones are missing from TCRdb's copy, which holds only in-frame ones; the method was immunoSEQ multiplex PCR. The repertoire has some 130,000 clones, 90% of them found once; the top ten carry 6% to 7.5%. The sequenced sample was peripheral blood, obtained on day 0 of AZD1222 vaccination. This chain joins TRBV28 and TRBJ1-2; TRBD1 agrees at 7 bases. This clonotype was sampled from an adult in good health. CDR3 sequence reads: CASSYPDREGPLGYTF. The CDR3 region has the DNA TGTGCCAGCAGTTACCCAGACAGGGAGGGCCCTTTAGGCTACACCTTC.